The T cell receptor beta chain under discussion was sequenced for a study of T cell responses to AZD1222 COVID-19 vaccine. On this clone itself: Its cognate antigen is unknown.

The V end was cut by 6 bases, the J end by 5 bases, with 13 bases between. CDR1 and CDR2 from the germline V gene are PRHDT and FYEKMQ (reference sequence). This CDR3 region has 13 residues. Study-wide results and caveats: The study sampled repertoires only after the peak T cell response. Among vaccine-associated CD4 TCRs, coverage spanned spike, with dominance at 160-218 and 743-854.

Repertoires were generated with immunoSEQ multiplex PCR, while TCRdb's copy carries only in-frame clones and drops some. The sample shows roughly 190,000 clones, 80% to 95% of them seen only once. This sequence joins TRBV13 and TRBJ2-5; no firm D call. The sequence came from an adult in good health. The specimen was peripheral blood, collected on day 0 of AZD1222 vaccination. The CDR3: CASSSRLSETQYF. CDR3 DNA sequence: TGTGCCAGCAGTTCACGTTTGTCTGAGACCCAGTACTTC.